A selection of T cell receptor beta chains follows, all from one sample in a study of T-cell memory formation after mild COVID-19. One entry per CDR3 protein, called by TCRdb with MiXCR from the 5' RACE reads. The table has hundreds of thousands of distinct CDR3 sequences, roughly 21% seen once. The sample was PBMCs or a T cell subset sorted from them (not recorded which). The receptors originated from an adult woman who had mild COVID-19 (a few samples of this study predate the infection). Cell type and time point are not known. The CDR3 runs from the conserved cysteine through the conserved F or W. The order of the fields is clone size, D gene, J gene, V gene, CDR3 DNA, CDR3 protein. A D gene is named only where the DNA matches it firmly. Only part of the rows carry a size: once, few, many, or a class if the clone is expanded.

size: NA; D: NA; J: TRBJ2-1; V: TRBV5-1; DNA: TGCGCCAGCAGCTTGGCCAGCCGTATCGGACCCTACAATGAGCAGTTCTTC; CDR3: CASSLASRIGPYNEQFF
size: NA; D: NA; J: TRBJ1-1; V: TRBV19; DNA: TGTGCCAGTAAGGTGGGCAACAGGGTCAACACTGAAGCTTTCTTT; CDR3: CASKVGNRVNTEAFF
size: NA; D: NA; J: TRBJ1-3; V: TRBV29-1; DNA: TGCAGCGCCGGGGGTTTTGGAAACACCATATATTTT; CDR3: CSAGGFGNTIYF
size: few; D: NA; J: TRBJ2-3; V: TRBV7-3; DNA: TGTGCCAGCAGCCCAAACTCCCAGCCGACGCAGTATTTT; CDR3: CASSPNSQPTQYF
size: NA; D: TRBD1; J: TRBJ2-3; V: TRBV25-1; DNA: TGTGCCAGCAGTCGAACAGGGGGCGCAGGGACAGATACGCAGTATTTT; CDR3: CASSRTGGAGTDTQYF
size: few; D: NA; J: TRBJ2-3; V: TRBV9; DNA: TGTGCCAGCAGCGTAGGTGGGCCCACAGATACGCAGTATTTT; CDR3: CASSVGGPTDTQYF
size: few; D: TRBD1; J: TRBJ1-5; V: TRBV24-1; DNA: TGTGCCACCAGTGAAGCGACAGGGCGAGGCAATCAGCCCCAGCATTTT; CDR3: CATSEATGRGNQPQHF
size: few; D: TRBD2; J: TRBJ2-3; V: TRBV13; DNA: TGTGCCAGCAGCTTAGAACGGCGGGGGGTTAGCACAGATACGCAGTATTTT; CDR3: CASSLERRGVSTDTQYF
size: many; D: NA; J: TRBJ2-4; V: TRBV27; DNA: TGTGCCAGCAGTCCGGATACGGGTCGAAACATTCAGTACTTC; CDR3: CASSPDTGRNIQYF
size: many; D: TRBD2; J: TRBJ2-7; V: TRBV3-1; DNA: TGTGCCAGCAGCTCAACTAGCGCGGCCTACGAGCAGTACTTC; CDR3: CASSSTSAAYEQYF
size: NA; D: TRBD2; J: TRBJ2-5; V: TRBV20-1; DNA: TGCAGTGCTAAAACCCCAACCCTGGGACTAGCTTCAGTCCAAGAGACCCAGTACTTC; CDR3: CSAKTPTLGLASVQETQYF
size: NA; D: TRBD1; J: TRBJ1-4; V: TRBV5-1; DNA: TGCGCCAGCAGCTTGACAGGGGGTAGTGAAAAACTGTTTTTT; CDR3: CASSLTGGSEKLFF
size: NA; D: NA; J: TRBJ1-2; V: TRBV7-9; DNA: TGTGCCAGAAGGCCGGGGCTGCTTGGCTACACCTTC; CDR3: CARRPGLLGYTF
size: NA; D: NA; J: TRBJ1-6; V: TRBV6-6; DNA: TGTGCCAGCAGTTATGACCCCCTTAGGGGCAGGGATTTTGAGTCACCCCTCCACTTT; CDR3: CASSYDPLRGRDFESPLHF
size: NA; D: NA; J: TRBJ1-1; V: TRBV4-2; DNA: TGTGCCAGCAGCCACGTTGGACGGGAAGCTTTCTTT; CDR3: CASSHVGREAFF
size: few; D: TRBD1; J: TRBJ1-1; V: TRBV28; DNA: TGTGCCAGCAGTTTAAACAGGGGCAGGACTGAAGCTTTCTTT; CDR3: CASSLNRGRTEAFF
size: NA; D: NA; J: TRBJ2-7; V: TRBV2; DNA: TGTGCCAGCAGTGAAAACGTCGCCTCCTACGAGCAGTACTTC; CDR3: CASSENVASYEQYF
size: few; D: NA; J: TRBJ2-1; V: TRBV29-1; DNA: TGCAGCGCGGCTATCCTTGCAGACCACAATGAGCAGTTCTTC; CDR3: CSAAILADHNEQFF
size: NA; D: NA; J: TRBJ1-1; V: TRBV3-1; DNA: TGTGCCAGCAGCCAAGGCGTGAGCCACGCCGGCACTGAAGCTTTCTTT; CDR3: CASSQGVSHAGTEAFF
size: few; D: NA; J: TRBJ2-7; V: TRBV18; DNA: TGTGCCAGCTCGCGGGCAGAGAGATACTACGAGCAGTACTTC; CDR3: CASSRAERYYEQYF
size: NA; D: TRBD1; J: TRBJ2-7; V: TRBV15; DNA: TGTGCCACCAGCAGGGACAGGGGGCTGTTTTGGGAGCAGTACTTC; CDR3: CATSRDRGLFWEQYF
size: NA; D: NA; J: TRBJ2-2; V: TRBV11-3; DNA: TGTGCCAGCAGCCCATCCCGGGAAAACACCGGGGAGCTGTTTTTT; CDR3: CASSPSRENTGELFF
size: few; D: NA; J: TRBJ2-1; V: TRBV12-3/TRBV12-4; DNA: TGTGCCAGCAGTTCGCCCTCCAGGGGTGGTGGTGAGCAGTTCTTC; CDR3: CASSSPSRGGGEQFF
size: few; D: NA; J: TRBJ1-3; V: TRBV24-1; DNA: TGTGCCACCAGTGCCGGAAACACCATATATTTT; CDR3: CATSAGNTIYF
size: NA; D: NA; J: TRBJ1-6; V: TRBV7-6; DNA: TGTGCCACCTCGCGTCTGGGTAATCTCTCACCCCTCCACTTT; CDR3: CATSRLGNLSPLHF
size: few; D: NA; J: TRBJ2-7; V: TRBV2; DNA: TGTGCCAGCAGTGCCGAGACCTACGAGCAGTACTTC; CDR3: CASSAETYEQYF
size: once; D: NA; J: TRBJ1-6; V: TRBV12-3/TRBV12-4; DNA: TGTGCCAGCAGTTTTGAGGTTTATAATTCACCCCTCCACTTT; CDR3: CASSFEVYNSPLHF
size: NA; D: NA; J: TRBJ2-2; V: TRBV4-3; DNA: TGCGCCAGCAGCCAAGAGGCCTCGCGGACCCTCAACACCGGGGAGCTGTTTTTT; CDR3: CASSQEASRTLNTGELFF
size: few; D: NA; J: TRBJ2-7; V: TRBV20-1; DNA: TGCAGTGCTAGTTTTACAGGAAGCTCCTACGAGCAGTACTTC; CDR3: CSASFTGSSYEQYF
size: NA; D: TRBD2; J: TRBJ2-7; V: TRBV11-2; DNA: TGTGCCAGCAGCCGAGCGGGAGGTCCACATCTCCGGTACGAGCAGTACTTC; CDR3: CASSRAGGPHLRYEQYF
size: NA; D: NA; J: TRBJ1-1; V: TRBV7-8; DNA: TGTGCCAGCAGCTCTATTCCAGGACAGCTAATTGAAGCTTTCTTT; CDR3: CASSSIPGQLIEAFF
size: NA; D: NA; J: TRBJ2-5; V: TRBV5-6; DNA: TGTGCCAGCAGTTTTAAACGGTGGTACCAAGAGACCCAGTACTTC; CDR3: CASSFKRWYQETQYF
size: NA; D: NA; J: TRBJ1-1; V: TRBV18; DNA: TGTGCCAGCTCACCTTATGGGGAGGAGGTTACTGAAGCTTTCTTT; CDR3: CASSPYGEEVTEAFF
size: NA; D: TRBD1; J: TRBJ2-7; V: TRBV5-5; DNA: TGTGCCAGCAGCTTCGAACAGGGGCTTTACGAGCAGTACTTC; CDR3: CASSFEQGLYEQYF
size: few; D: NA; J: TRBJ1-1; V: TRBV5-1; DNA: TGCGCCAGCAGCTTAGGGTCGGAGTTTATGCCTTTCTTT; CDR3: CASSLGSEFMPFF
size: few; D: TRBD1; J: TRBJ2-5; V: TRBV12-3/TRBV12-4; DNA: TGTGCCAGCAGCTTCTGGAGTTGGACAGGCCAAGAGACCCAGTACTTC; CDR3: CASSFWSWTGQETQYF
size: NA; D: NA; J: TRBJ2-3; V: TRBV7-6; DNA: TGTGCCAGCAGCTCGTATAGACAGGAAGACACAGATACGCAGTATTTT; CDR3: CASSSYRQEDTDTQYF